This T cell receptor beta chain was identified during a study of T cell responses to AZD1222 COVID-19 vaccine. Study-level points and caveats: Baseline seropositivity characterized only a handful of AZD1222 recipients. In the spike-specific TCR repertoire, nearly half reportedly target unmutated variant regions. White British ancestry dominated among donors, who included more females, and clonal diversity was possibly underestimated. There were vaccine-associated CD4 TCRs across spike, dominant at 160-218 and 743-854.

About this clone itself: As yet, its antigen is unknown.

V lost 4 bases to trimming and J lost 0 bases; unmatched junction nucleotides: 3. The CDR3 contains 15 residues. In germline, CDR1 is LNHDA, CDR2 SQIVND (reference sequence). Profiled with immunoSEQ multiplex PCR; TCRdb holds only in-frame clones, not every one. In the table there are over 110,000 clones, 85% to 90% of which are singletons. The J gene is TRBJ2-1, the V gene TRBV19; 7 bases map to TRBD2. Sequencing was performed on peripheral blood, taken 28 days after the second AZD1222 dose. This TCR derives from an adult who received the AZD1222 COVID-19 vaccine. CDR3 bases: TGTGCCAGTAGTAGCGGGGGTCGCTCCTACAATGAGCAGTTCTTC. This codes for CASSSGGRSYNEQFF.